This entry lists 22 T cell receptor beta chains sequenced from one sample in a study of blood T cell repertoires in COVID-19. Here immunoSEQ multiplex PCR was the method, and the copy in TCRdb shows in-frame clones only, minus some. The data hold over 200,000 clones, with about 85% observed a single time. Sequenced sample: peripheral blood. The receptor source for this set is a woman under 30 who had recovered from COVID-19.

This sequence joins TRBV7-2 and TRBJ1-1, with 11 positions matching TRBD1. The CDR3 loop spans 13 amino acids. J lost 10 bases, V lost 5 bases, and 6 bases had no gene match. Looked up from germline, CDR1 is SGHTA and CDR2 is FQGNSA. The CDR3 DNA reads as TGTGCCAGCAGCCGCGGACAGGGGGCTTCAGCTTTCTTT. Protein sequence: CASSRGQGASAFF.

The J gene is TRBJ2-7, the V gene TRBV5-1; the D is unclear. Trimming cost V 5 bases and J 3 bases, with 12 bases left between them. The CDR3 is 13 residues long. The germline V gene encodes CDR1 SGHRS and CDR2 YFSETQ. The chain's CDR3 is CASSWQFNYEQYF. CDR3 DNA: TGCGCCAGCAGTTGGCAGTTCAACTACGAGCAGTACTTC.

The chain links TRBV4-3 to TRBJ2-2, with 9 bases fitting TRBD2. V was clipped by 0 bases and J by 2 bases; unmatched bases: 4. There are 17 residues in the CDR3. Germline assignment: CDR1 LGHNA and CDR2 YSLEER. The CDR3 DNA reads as TGCGCCAGCAGCCAAGAAAGACTAGCGGAAAACACCGGGGAGCTGTTTTTT. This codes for CASSQERLAENTGELFF.

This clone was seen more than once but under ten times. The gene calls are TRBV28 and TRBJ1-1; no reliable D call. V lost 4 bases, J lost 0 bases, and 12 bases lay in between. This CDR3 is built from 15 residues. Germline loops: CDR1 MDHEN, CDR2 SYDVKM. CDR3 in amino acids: CASSSRADMNTEAFF. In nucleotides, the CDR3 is TGTGCCAGCAGTTCGAGGGCAGACATGAACACTGAAGCTTTCTTT. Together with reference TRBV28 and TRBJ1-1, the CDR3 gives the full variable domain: DVKVTQSSRYLVKRTGEKVFLECVQDMDHENMFWYRQDPGLGLRLIYFSYDVKMKEKGDIPEGYSVSREKKERFSLILESASTNQTSMYLCASSSRADMNTEAFFGQGTRLTVV.

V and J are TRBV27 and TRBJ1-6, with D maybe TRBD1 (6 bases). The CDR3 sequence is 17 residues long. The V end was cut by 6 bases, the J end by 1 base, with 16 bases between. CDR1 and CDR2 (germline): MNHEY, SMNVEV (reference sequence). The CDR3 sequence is CASSPRGGASYNSPLHF. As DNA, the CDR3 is TGTGCCAGCAGCCCTAGGGGGGGGGCATCCTATAATTCACCCCTCCACTTT.

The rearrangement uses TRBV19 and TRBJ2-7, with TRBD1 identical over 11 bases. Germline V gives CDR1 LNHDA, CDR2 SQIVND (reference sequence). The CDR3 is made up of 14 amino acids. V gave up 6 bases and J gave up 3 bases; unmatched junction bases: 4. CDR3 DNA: TGTGCCAGTAGCCCCGGGACAGGGGGCTACGAGCAGTACTTC. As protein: CASSPGTGGYEQYF.

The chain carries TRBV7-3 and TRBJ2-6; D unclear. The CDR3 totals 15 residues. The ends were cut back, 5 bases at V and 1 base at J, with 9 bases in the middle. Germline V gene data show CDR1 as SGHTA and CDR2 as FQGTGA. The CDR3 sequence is CASSPYRSGANVLTF. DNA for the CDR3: TGTGCCAGCAGCCCGTACCGGTCTGGGGCCAACGTCCTGACTTTC.

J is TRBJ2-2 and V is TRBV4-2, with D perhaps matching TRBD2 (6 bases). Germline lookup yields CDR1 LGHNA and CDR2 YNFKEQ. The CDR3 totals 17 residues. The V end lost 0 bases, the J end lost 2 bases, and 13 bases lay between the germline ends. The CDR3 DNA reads TGTGCCAGCAGCCAAGATCGTACTAGCACTAACACCGGGGAGCTGTTTTTT. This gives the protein CASSQDRTSTNTGELFF.

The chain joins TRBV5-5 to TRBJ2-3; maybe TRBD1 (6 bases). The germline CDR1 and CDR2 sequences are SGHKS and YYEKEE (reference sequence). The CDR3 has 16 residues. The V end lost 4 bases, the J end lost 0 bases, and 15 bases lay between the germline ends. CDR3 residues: CASSPQGHPSTDTQYF. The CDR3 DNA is TGTGCCAGCAGCCCCCAGGGGCACCCTAGCACAGATACGCAGTATTTT.

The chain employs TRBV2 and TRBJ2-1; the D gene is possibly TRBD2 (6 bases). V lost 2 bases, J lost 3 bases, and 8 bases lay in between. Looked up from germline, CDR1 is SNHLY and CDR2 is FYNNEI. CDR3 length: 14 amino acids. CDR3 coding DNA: TGTGCCAGCAGTGAACTAGCGAACTACAATGAGCAGTTCTTC. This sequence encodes CASSELANYNEQFF.

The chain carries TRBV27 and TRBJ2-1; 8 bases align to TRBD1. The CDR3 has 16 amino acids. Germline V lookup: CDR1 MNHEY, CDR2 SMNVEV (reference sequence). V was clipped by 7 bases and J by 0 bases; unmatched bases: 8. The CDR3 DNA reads TGTGCCAGCACAAGGACAGGGATGAGCTCCTACAATGAGCAGTTCTTC. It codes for CASTRTGMSSYNEQFF.

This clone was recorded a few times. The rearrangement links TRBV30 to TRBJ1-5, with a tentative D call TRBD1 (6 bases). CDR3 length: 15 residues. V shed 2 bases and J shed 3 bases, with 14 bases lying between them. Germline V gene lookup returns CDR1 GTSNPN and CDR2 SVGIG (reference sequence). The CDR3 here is CAWSPRGGLNQPQHF. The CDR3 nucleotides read TGTGCCTGGAGTCCCCGAGGGGGTCTCAATCAGCCCCAGCATTTT.

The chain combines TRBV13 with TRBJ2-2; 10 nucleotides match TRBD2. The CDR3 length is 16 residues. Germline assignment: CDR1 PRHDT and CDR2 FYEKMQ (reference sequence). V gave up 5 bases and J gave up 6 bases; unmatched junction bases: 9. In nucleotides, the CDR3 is TGTGCCAGCAGCATAGCGGGAGGTAGTCTTTCCGGGGAGCTGTTTTTT. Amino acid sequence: CASSIAGGSLSGELFF.

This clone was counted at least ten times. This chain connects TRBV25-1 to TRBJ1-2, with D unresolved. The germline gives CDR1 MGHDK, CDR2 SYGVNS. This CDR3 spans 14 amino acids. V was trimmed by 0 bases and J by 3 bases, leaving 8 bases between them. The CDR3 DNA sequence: TGTGCCAGCAGTGAATACGACTCTTACTATGGCTACACCTTC. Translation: CASSEYDSYYGYTF.

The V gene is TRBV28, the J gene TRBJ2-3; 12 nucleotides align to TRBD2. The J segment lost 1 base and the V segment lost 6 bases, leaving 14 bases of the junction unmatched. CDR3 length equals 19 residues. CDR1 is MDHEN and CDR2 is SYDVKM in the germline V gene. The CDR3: CASSEWTGTSGLRTDTQYF. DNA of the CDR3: TGTGCCAGCAGCGAGTGGACAGGGACTAGCGGGCTACGCACAGATACGCAGTATTTT.

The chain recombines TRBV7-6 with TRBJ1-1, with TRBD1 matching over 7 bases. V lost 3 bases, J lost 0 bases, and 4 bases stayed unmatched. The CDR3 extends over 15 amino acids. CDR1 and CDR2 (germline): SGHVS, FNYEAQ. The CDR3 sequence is CASSLGQLMNTEAFF. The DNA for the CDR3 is TGTGCCAGCAGCTTGGGACAGCTTATGAACACTGAAGCTTTCTTT.

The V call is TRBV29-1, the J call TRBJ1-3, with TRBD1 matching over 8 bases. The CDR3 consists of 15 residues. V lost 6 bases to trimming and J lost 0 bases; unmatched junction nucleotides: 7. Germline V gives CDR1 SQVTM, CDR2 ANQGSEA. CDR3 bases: TGCAGCGTCGCCGGAGGGACAGGCTCTGGAAACACCATATATTTT. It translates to CSVAGGTGSGNTIYF.

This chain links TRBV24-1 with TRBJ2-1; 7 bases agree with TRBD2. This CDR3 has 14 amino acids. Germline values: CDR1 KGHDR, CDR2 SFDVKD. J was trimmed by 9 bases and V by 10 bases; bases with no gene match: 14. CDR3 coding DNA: TGTGCCACGTCAGACGCGGGAGTCTCGGGTGAGCAGTTCTTC. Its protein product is CATSDAGVSGEQFF.

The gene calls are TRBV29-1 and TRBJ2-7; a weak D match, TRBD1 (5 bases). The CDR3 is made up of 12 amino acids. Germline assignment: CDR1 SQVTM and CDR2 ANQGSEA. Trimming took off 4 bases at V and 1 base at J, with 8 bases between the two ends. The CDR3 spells CSVGRDSYEQYF. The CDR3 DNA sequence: TGCAGCGTTGGCAGGGATTCCTACGAGCAGTACTTC.

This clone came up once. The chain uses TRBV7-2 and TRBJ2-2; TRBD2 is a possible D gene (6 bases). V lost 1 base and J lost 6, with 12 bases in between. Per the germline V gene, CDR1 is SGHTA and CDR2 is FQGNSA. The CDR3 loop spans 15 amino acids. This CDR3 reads CASSLETSFPGELFF. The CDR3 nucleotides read TGTGCCAGCAGCTTAGAGACTAGTTTCCCCGGGGAGCTGTTTTTT.

The CDR3 region has the DNA TGTGCCAGCAGTGGAAGGGGCGCGGGAACCGGGGAGCTGTTTTTT. Translated: CASSGRGAGTGELFF. This chain links TRBV25-1 with TRBJ2-2; possibly TRBD2 for D (6 bases). V lost 4 bases and J 5 bases, leaving 14 bases between the germline ends. The CDR3 covers 15 residues. In germline, CDR1 is MGHDK, CDR2 SYGVNS.

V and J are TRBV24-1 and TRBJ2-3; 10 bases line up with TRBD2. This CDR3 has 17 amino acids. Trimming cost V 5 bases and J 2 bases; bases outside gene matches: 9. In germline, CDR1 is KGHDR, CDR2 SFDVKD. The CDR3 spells CATSGHEAGGVTDTQYF. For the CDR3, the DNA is TGTGCCACCAGTGGTCACGAAGCGGGGGGGGTCACAGATACGCAGTATTTT.